This entry lists 20 T cell receptor beta chains sequenced from one sample in a study of blood T cell repertoires in COVID-19. Profiling relied on immunoSEQ multiplex PCR, and the TCRdb table lists in-frame clones only, not all of them. The sample includes 350,000 to 550,000 clones, nearly 90% seen only once; the top ten take approximately 2%. Source material: PBMCs or T cells enriched from blood (not recorded which). These TCRs come from a woman between 18 and 29 years old with acute COVID-19.

The V and J genes are TRBV19 and TRBJ1-2; D call uncertain. Per the germline V gene, CDR1 is LNHDA and CDR2 is SQIVND (reference sequence). The CDR3 is 12 amino acids. The V and J ends lost 6 bases and 1 base respectively, with 6 bases between them. The CDR3 nucleotides are TGTGCCAGTAGAAGGAGTAACTATGGCTACACCTTC. Protein: CASRRSNYGYTF.

To note about this clone: Germline and junction disagree at one end, which may indicate a read error. The rearrangement links TRBV11-2 to TRBJ2-7; D is uncertain. This CDR3 has 14 amino acids. CDR1 and CDR2 (germline): SGHAT, FQNNGV. The CDR3 loop reads CASSLGLDPYGQYF. The CDR3 region has the DNA TGTGCCAGCAGCTTAGGGCTAGATCCCTACGGGCAGTACTTC.

The rearrangement links TRBV29-1 to TRBJ1-1, with 9 positions matching TRBD1. The ends lost 4 bases at V and 5 bases at J; junction bases unmatched: 8. CDR3 length: 14 amino acids. CDR1 SQVTM and CDR2 ANQGSEA come from the germline V gene. The chain's CDR3 is CSVGKTGGRTEAFF. CDR3 bases: TGCAGCGTTGGCAAGACAGGGGGTCGTACTGAAGCTTTCTTT.

This clone was counted once. This chain connects TRBV7-2 to TRBJ2-3, with TRBD2 matching over 9 bases. V was pared by 5 bases and J by 11 bases, with 14 bases of the junction left unmatched. The CDR3 covers 15 residues. In germline, CDR1 is SGHTA, CDR2 FQGNSA. The CDR3 is CASSPRGGLALGQYF. The CDR3 nucleotides are TGTGCCAGCAGCCCTAGGGGGGGACTAGCATTAGGGCAGTATTTT.

The V and J genes are TRBV30 and TRBJ2-5; 12 nucleotides match TRBD1. Germline V gives CDR1 GTSNPN, CDR2 SVGIG (reference sequence). J was trimmed by 5 bases and V by 2 bases; bases with no gene match: 6. The CDR3 has 15 amino acids. In DNA form, the CDR3 reads TGTGCCTGGAGTCCGGGACAGGGGGCGAGGGAGACCCAGTACTTC. Its translation is CAWSPGQGARETQYF. Combining the CDR3 with reference TRBV30 and TRBJ2-5 gives the whole variable domain SQTIHQWPATLVQPVGSPLSLECTVEGTSNPNLYWYRQAAGRGLQLLFYSVGIGQISSEVPQNLSASRPQDRQFILSSKKLLLSDSGFYLCAWSPGQGARETQYFGPGTRLLVL.

The J gene is TRBJ2-1, the V gene TRBV11-2, with 7 bases aligning to TRBD2. V shed 1 base, J shed 0 bases, and the junction held 9 bases outside the gene matches. This CDR3 is 18 amino acids long. Germline CDR1 is SGHAT and CDR2 is FQNNGV. This CDR3 is CASSLASSLAVSYNEQFF. The DNA for the CDR3 is TGTGCCAGCAGCTTAGCCTCATCTCTAGCGGTCTCCTACAATGAGCAGTTCTTC.

This clone was seen only once. The CDR3 nucleotides read TGTGCCAGCAGCCCGGGACTAGCGAGAGAGACCCAGTACTTC. It translates to CASSPGLARETQYF. This chain uses TRBV11-1 with TRBJ2-5; TRBD2 agrees at 10 bases. CDR3 size: 14 residues. The germline V gene has CDR1 SGHAT and CDR2 FQDESV (reference sequence). V lost 5 bases, J lost 4 bases, and 4 bases stayed unmatched.

This clone was found a few times. The chain employs TRBV4-1 and TRBJ1-5; D is perhaps TRBD1 (6 bases). The CDR3 consists of 14 residues. Germline V lookup: CDR1 MGHRA, CDR2 YSYEKL. Trimming removed 2 bases from V and 3 bases from J, with 8 bases in between. The CDR3 is CASSQWDNNQPQHF. CDR3 nucleotides: TGCGCCAGCAGCCAATGGGACAACAATCAGCCCCAGCATTTT.

The chain recombines TRBV30 with TRBJ1-5, with TRBD1 as a possible D gene (5 bases). This CDR3 contains 14 residues. Germline V gene lookup returns CDR1 GTSNPN and CDR2 SVGIG (reference sequence). Trimming shortened V by 0 bases and J by 6 bases, and 12 bases separated the two germline ends. The chain's CDR3 is CAWSVIRGGQPQHF. CDR3 sequence (DNA): TGTGCCTGGAGTGTAATTAGGGGAGGTCAGCCCCAGCATTTT.

The chain employs TRBV2 and TRBJ2-7; 8 bases are shared with TRBD1. The CDR3 totals 15 residues. V dropped 8 bases and J dropped 3; count of bases not matched to a gene: 12. Germline V gives CDR1 SNHLY, CDR2 FYNNEI. The CDR3 DNA is TGTGCCAGCCGTCAAGGACAGGGTAATTACTACGAGCAGTACTTC. Translating gives CASRQGQGNYYEQYF. Full variable domain (remainder filled in from reference TRBV2 and TRBJ2-7): EPEVTQTPSHQVTQMGQEVILRCVPISNHLYFYWYRQILGQKVEFLVSFYNNEISEKSEIFDDQFSVERPDGSNFTLKIRSTKLEDSAMYFCASRQGQGNYYEQYFGPGTRLTVT.

A single count supports this clone. The genes are TRBV11-2 and TRBJ1-2; 9 bases are a match to TRBD1. This CDR3 is built from 17 residues. The germline gives CDR1 SGHAT, CDR2 FQNNGV. J gave up 2 bases and V 3 bases, and 10 bases lay outside the gene matches. The CDR3 here is CASSLSQDRGENYGYTF. The CDR3 region has the DNA TGTGCCAGCAGCTTGTCCCAGGACAGGGGAGAGAACTATGGCTACACCTTC.

The chain is built from TRBV2 and TRBJ2-5, with D perhaps matching TRBD1 (6 bases). Looked up from germline, CDR1 is SNHLY and CDR2 is FYNNEI. The CDR3 runs 15 residues. The V end was cut by 5 bases, the J end by 2 bases, with 15 bases between. The CDR3 bases are TGTGCCAGCAGTCAAGAGGACAGTTTACAAGAGACCCAGTACTTC. Its translation: CASSQEDSLQETQYF.

This clone has a handful of counts. This CDR3 is CASSLLGGRGYNEQFF. CDR3 DNA sequence: TGTGCCAGCAGCTTATTGGGCGGGAGGGGGTACAATGAGCAGTTCTTC. The rearrangement uses TRBV7-2 and TRBJ2-1, with 9 bases aligning to TRBD2. The junction had 6 bases not matched to a gene; V was cut back by 2 bases and J by 4 bases. This CDR3 contains 16 residues. CDR1 is SGHTA, CDR2 FQGNSA, per germline.

Only a few counts were recorded for this clone. V is TRBV10-3 and J is TRBJ1-2, with TRBD1 matching over 10 bases. The V segment lost 8 bases and the J segment 6 bases; nucleotides outside the gene matches: 9. This CDR3 spans 14 amino acids. The germline V gene encodes CDR1 ENHRY and CDR2 SYGVKD. CDR3 residues: CAIAGQGLMDGYTF. CDR3 DNA sequence: TGTGCCATCGCGGGACAGGGGCTTATGGATGGCTACACCTTC.

This chain connects TRBV10-3 to TRBJ2-3; 11 nucleotides agree with TRBD2. Per the germline V gene, CDR1 is ENHRY and CDR2 is SYGVKD. CDR3 size: 16 residues. V gave up 4 bases and J gave up 2 bases; unmatched junction bases: 5. DNA for the CDR3: TGTGCCATCAGTGGGGGGACTAGCGGTGCCACAGATACGCAGTATTTT. Amino acid sequence: CAISGGTSGATDTQYF.

To note about this clone: Other DNA sequences in this sample translate to the same CDR3. This chain uses TRBV11-2 with TRBJ2-7; D ambiguous. Germline assignment: CDR1 SGHAT and CDR2 FQNNGV. This CDR3 contains 13 residues. The V and J ends lost 1 base and 3 bases respectively, with 7 bases between them. The CDR3 DNA reads TGTGCCAGCAGCTTAGGCCACAGCTACGAGCAGTACTTC. This encodes CASSLGHSYEQYF.

The V gene is TRBV6-5, the J gene TRBJ1-2; tentative D call: TRBD1 (5 bases). The V gene lost 10 bases and the J gene lost 8 bases, with 14 bases spanning the gap. This CDR3 comprises 11 residues. Germline V gives CDR1 MNHEY, CDR2 SVGAGI. The CDR3 protein is CAMRGTGGYTF. In DNA, the CDR3 is TGTGCCATGCGGGGAACAGGAGGCTACACCTTC.

This sequence joins TRBV11-2 and TRBJ1-5, with 7 bases identical to TRBD1. With V trimmed by 5 bases and J by 4 bases, 8 bases remained unmatched. Germline V gene data show CDR1 as SGHAT and CDR2 as FQNNGV. This CDR3 comprises 15 residues. As DNA, the CDR3 is TGTGCCAGCAGCCCGACAGGGATGTGGAATCAGCCCCAGCATTTT. This codes for CASSPTGMWNQPQHF.

This chain uses TRBV19 with TRBJ2-7; TRBD2 matches at 7 bases. The V and J ends lost 3 bases and 3 bases, in that order; junction bases with no gene match: 5. Germline CDR1 reads LNHDA; CDR2 reads SQIVND (reference sequence). This CDR3 is 14 amino acids long. The CDR3 nucleotides are TGTGCCAGTAGTATCGAGGGAGGGCACTACGAGCAGTACTTC. Its translation: CASSIEGGHYEQYF.

The rearrangement joins TRBV4-1 to TRBJ1-2, with 8 bases that match TRBD1. The CDR3 is made up of 16 amino acids. Germline CDR1 and CDR2: MGHRA and YSYEKL. With 0 bases clipped from V and 8 bases from J, the junction kept 11 bases outside the gene matches. The CDR3 region is CASSQDRAGTGGGYTF. The CDR3 nucleotides read TGCGCCAGCAGCCAAGATAGGGCAGGGACAGGAGGAGGCTACACCTTC.